Ten or more counts support the clone carrying this T cell receptor (beta chain). This CDR3 contains 14 residues. Per the germline V gene, CDR1 is MDHEN and CDR2 is SYDVKM. V shed 6 bases and J 5 bases; nucleotides not matched to a gene: 7. MiXCR re-clonotyped the PCR reads for TCRdb. The data hold some 25,000 clones, with approximately 15% observed a single time. The entire patient cohort was treatment-naive prior to thyroid surgery. The data are from a study of metastatic and nonmetastatic thyroid tumors. The specimen was blood. The TCR sequence derives from a female donor with papillary thyroid cancer or a benign thyroid nodule (not recorded which). Some clones in this sample may be carry-over from other donors' samples. The chain couples TRBV28 to TRBJ2-4; 7 bases agree with TRBD2. In DNA, the CDR3 is TGTGCCAGCAGCCCGGGGGGAGGGCAAAACATTCAGTACTTC. The encoded protein is CASSPGGGQNIQYF. The full variable domain, its missing parts supplied by reference TRBV28 and TRBJ2-4, is DVKVTQSSRYLVKRTGEKVFLECVQDMDHENMFWYRQDPGLGLRLIYFSYDVKMKEKGDIPEGYSVSREKKERFSLILESASTNQTSMYLCASSPGGGQNIQYFGAGTRLSVL.